The subject of this entry is one T cell receptor beta chain. Its antigen is unknown. This CDR3 region has 14 residues. Germline CDR1 and CDR2: SGHRS and YFSETQ. J lost 4 bases, V lost 0 bases, and 2 bases had no gene match. Constant-region reverse primers amplified full-length variable regions, followed by semi-nested Nested Universal Primer A PCR. One entry per CDR3 protein results from TCRdb running MiXCR on the 5' RACE reads. Among 55,000 or so distinct CDR3 sequences listed, around 20% were seen once. Treg sorting used a CD4+CD25+CD127-/low gate. Whole-study results and caveats: Tumor Tregs overlapped most with tumor, then blood, naive CD4+ cells. The larger-cohort validation was restricted to a single TCR beta V-J rearrangement rather than whole repertoires.

The receptor's source is a female donor with breast cancer. This chain links TRBV5-1 with TRBJ2-3, with TRBD1 identical over 7 bases. The sequenced material came from tumor-infiltrating Tregs sorted from the breast tumor. CDR3 amino acids: CASSLEGAADTQYF. As DNA, the CDR3 is TGCGCCAGCAGCTTGGAGGGGGCGGCAGATACGCAGTATTTT.